This record concerns one TCR beta chain sequence. The CDR3 length is 15 residues. V was pared by 5 bases and J by 8 bases, with 11 bases of the junction left unmatched. CDR1 is SGHTA and CDR2 is FQGTGA in the germline V gene. Each sample yielded at least 7 million isolated PBMCs. The data belong to a study of blood T cells in healthy people across ages. The second PCR ran roughly 7 to 12 cycles with a sample-barcoded 5' primer and J-beta primers. From the 5' RACE reads, TCRdb called clonotypes with MiXCR, one entry per CDR3 protein. The sample includes about 1.8 million distinct CDR3 sequences, about 50% seen only once; the top ten take around 2.1%.

This receptor was identified in a woman in her forties in good health. What was sequenced was blood. J is TRBJ1-2 and V is TRBV7-3; TRBD1 agrees at 10 bases. This CDR3 is CASSPPGTGAGGYTF. The CDR3 DNA reads TGTGCCAGCAGCCCCCCCGGGACAGGGGCCGGAGGCTACACCTTC.